Following are 18 T cell receptor beta chains from one sample sequenced in a study of shared clonotypes between healthy human individuals. Assay used: immunoSEQ multiplex PCR; TCRdb lists only in-frame clones, some missing. Here the sample spans roughly 2.2 million clones, over 90% being singletons. Sequencing input: naive CD4+ T cells from PBMCs. Noted subset: CD45RA+ positively selected. The receptors come from a man younger than 35 in good health. Some clones in this sample may be carry-over from other donors' samples.

The V gene is TRBV30, the J gene TRBJ2-5; no reliable D call. Per germline, CDR1 GTSNPN and CDR2 SVGIG (reference sequence). Trimming removed 4 bases at V and 5 bases at J, with 14 bases between. This CDR3 has 13 residues. DNA of the CDR3: TGTGCCTGGAAGCCTTTGGCTTGGGAGACCCAGTACTTC. As protein: CAWKPLAWETQYF.

The chain combines TRBV23-1 with TRBJ2-2; no clear D gene. TRBV23-1 is noted as an ORF with a role that remains uncertain. V was pared by 1 base and J by 2 bases, with 11 bases between. CDR3 length equals 16 residues. The CDR3 nucleotides are TGCGCCAGCAGTCAATTGGTGGGCTGCAACACCGGGGAGCTGTTTTTT. It yields the protein CASSQLVGCNTGELFF.

V usage is TRBV18 and J usage is TRBJ1-2, with D uncertain. V gave up 5 bases and J gave up 0 bases, with 16 bases separating them. From germline, CDR1 is KGHSH and CDR2 LQKENI. The CDR3 loop spans 16 amino acids. The CDR3 sequence: CASSNNVPGSNYGYTF. CDR3 bases: TGTGCCAGCTCAAATAATGTCCCGGGATCTAACTATGGCTACACCTTC.

V and J are TRBV5-6 and TRBJ1-2, with D maybe TRBD1 (6 bases). Per the germline V gene, CDR1 is SGHDT and CDR2 is YYEEEE. The CDR3 loop spans 15 amino acids. Trimming removed 4 bases from V and 2 bases from J, with 15 bases in between. This CDR3 reads CASSHQDRLNYGYTF. DNA for the CDR3: TGTGCCAGCAGCCATCAAGACAGGTTGAACTATGGCTACACCTTC.

This chain links TRBV7-9 with TRBJ2-5; 15 bases match TRBD2. J gave up 2 bases and V 4 bases, and 2 bases lay outside the gene matches. This CDR3 is 16 amino acids long. Germline loops: CDR1 SEHNR, CDR2 FQNEAQ (reference sequence). The CDR3 region is CASSSGTSGRQETQYF. The CDR3 DNA is TGTGCCAGCAGCTCCGGGACTAGCGGGAGGCAAGAGACCCAGTACTTC.

The CDR3 coding sequence is TGTGCCAGCAGCCCCCGACAAGCCACAGATACGCAGTATTTT. Its protein product is CASSPRQATDTQYF. The genes are TRBV5-4 and TRBJ2-3; D not resolved. Germline values: CDR1 SGHNT, CDR2 YYREEE (reference sequence). The CDR3 has 14 residues. The V end lost 4 bases, the J end lost 2 bases, and 11 bases lay between the germline ends.

The V call is TRBV7-2, the J call TRBJ2-2, with D perhaps matching TRBD1 (6 bases). Trimming left V 1 base short and J 2 bases short, with 17 bases between. This CDR3 has 18 residues. Germline assignment: CDR1 SGHTA and CDR2 FQGNSA. The CDR3 DNA is TGTGCCAGCAGCTTAGTTATCGTTCCAGGGGTCAACACCGGGGAGCTGTTTTTT. Its protein product is CASSLVIVPGVNTGELFF.

Notes on this clone: The sample holds other DNA sequences that translate to the same CDR3. The rearrangement links TRBV20-1 to TRBJ2-1; no clear D gene. Deletions cut 1 base from V and 5 bases from J, with 3 bases between. Germline lookup yields CDR1 DFQATT and CDR2 SNEGSKA (reference sequence). The CDR3 length is 11 residues. CDR3: CSARANNEQFF. The CDR3 coding sequence is TGCAGTGCTAGAGCAAACAATGAGCAGTTCTTC.

The rearrangement joins TRBV27 to TRBJ1-1; TRBD1 is a possible D gene (5 bases). The CDR3 totals 15 residues. V gave up 4 bases and J gave up 3 bases, with 15 bases separating them. Germline V lookup: CDR1 MNHEY, CDR2 SMNVEV (reference sequence). CDR3 sequence: CASSSRRWGDTEAFF. The CDR3 DNA sequence: TGTGCCAGCAGTTCCAGACGCTGGGGGGACACTGAAGCTTTCTTT.

This chain joins TRBV7-9 and TRBJ1-1; 7 positions agree with TRBD1. Germline CDR1 and CDR2: SEHNR and FQNEAQ (reference sequence). With V trimmed by 1 base and J by 1 base, 6 bases remained unmatched. This CDR3 spans 16 amino acids. This chain's CDR3 is CASSLEWQGGNTEAFF. CDR3 nucleotides: TGTGCCAGCAGCTTAGAGTGGCAGGGGGGGAACACTGAAGCTTTCTTT.

The CDR3 DNA reads TGTGCCAGTAGTATACGCGGGGGGACGAACACAGATACGCAGTATTTT. It codes for CASSIRGGTNTDTQYF. The genes are TRBV19 and TRBJ2-3; the match to TRBD2 covers 8 bases. With 2 bases clipped from V and 2 bases from J, the junction kept 6 bases outside the gene matches. This CDR3 contains 16 residues. From germline, CDR1 is LNHDA and CDR2 SQIVND (reference sequence).

Regarding this clone: The sample has other DNA sequences that encode this CDR3 too. V and J are TRBV5-1 and TRBJ1-5; no definite D call. V was trimmed by 0 bases and J by 0 bases, leaving 7 bases between them. CDR3 length: 15 amino acids. Germline loops: CDR1 SGHRS, CDR2 YFSETQ. The DNA of the CDR3 is TGCGCCAGCAGCTTGGACCCGGCTAGCAATCAGCCCCAGCATTTT. This sequence encodes CASSLDPASNQPQHF.

The chain combines TRBV15 with TRBJ1-4; no clear D gene. The CDR3 consists of 16 residues. The germline V gene encodes CDR1 LNHNV and CDR2 YYDKDF (reference sequence). Trimming stripped 0 bases from V and 7 bases from J, with 15 bases between. The CDR3 region is CATSRDPGTITEKLFF. CDR3 coding DNA: TGTGCCACCAGCAGAGATCCGGGAACAATTACTGAAAAACTGTTTTTT.

The CDR3 DNA follows: TGTGCCAGCAGTTATAACGGGAGTCCCACCGGGGAGCTGTTTTTT. This gives the protein CASSYNGSPTGELFF. The rearrangement links TRBV6-6 to TRBJ2-2; a weak D match, TRBD2 (6 bases). Trimming took off 3 bases at V and 4 bases at J, with 12 bases between the two ends. The CDR3 totals 15 residues. Germline CDR1 and CDR2: MNHNY and SVGAGI (reference sequence).

The V call is TRBV7-6, the J call TRBJ1-1; D ambiguous. Trimming shortened V by 2 bases and J by 1 base, and 8 bases separated the two germline ends. Germline CDR1 and CDR2: SGHVS and FNYEAQ. CDR3 length equals 14 residues. In DNA form, the CDR3 reads TGTGCCAGCAGCTTACTCCTATCGAACACTGAAGCTTTCTTT. Encoded protein: CASSLLLSNTEAFF.

This chain links TRBV18 with TRBJ2-1; tentative D call: TRBD2 (6 bases). The CDR3 is made up of 16 amino acids. V was pared by 4 bases and J by 0 bases, with 13 bases between. The germline CDR1 and CDR2 sequences are KGHSH and LQKENI. CDR3 sequence (DNA): TGTGCCAGCTCACTGGGACTTTCAAGCTCCTACAATGAGCAGTTCTTC. Translating it yields CASSLGLSSSYNEQFF.

This chain links TRBV7-9 with TRBJ1-2; maybe TRBD1 (5 bases). Trimming took off 2 bases at V and 4 bases at J, with 11 bases between the two ends. The CDR3 consists of 14 residues. Germline loops: CDR1 SEHNR, CDR2 FQNEAQ (reference sequence). CDR3 bases: TGTGCCAGCAGCTTACCAGGGAGAATCTATGGCTACACCTTC. Translation: CASSLPGRIYGYTF.

This clone showed up just once. The rearrangement uses TRBV18 and TRBJ1-5, with D perhaps TRBD1 (5 bases). With 3 bases removed from V and 5 bases from J, the gap between germline ends came to 14 bases. Germline V CDR1 and CDR2: KGHSH, LQKENI. This CDR3 is 15 amino acids long. Here the CDR3 DNA reads TGTGCCAGCTCACCGGGGCGGACGGGCGATCAGCCCCAGCATTTT. This gives the protein CASSPGRTGDQPQHF.